This passage covers 13 T cell receptor beta chains from one sample sequenced in a study of shared clonotypes between healthy human individuals. Clones were sequenced by immunoSEQ multiplex PCR, and TCRdb holds only the in-frame ones, with some missing. The sample carries approximately 1,500,000 clones, about 96% recorded once. Material: naive CD4+ T cells sorted from blood. Subset in this sample: CD45RA+ positively selected. The receptors stem from a man aged 25 to 45 in good health.

The chain joins TRBV2 to TRBJ2-7; 11 bases are a match to TRBD1. Germline values: CDR1 SNHLY, CDR2 FYNNEI. After removal of 3 bases from V and 4 bases from J, the junction contained 8 bases not matched to a gene. The CDR3 totals 16 residues. The CDR3 protein is CASSDYPGTGGYEQYF. Here the CDR3 DNA reads TGTGCCAGCAGTGATTACCCCGGGACAGGGGGGTACGAGCAGTACTTC.

To note about this clone: One end of the junction is discordant with germline, which a read error may explain. Other nucleotide sequences in the sample specify the same CDR3. The chain combines TRBV5-1 with TRBJ2-1; D call uncertain. The germline V gene encodes CDR1 SGHRS and CDR2 YFSETQ. The CDR3 extends over 11 amino acids. The CDR3 here is CASSFDNEQFF. The CDR3 DNA reads TGCGCCAGCAGCTTCGACAACGAGCAGTTCTTC.

V is TRBV5-1 and J is TRBJ2-1; tentative D call: TRBD1 (5 bases). Germline CDR1 SGHRS, CDR2 YFSETQ. V lost 0 bases and J 6 bases, leaving 13 bases between the germline ends. The CDR3 totals 15 residues. For the CDR3, the DNA is TGCGCCAGCAGCTTGGCCGACCGACAGCCCAATGAGCAGTTCTTC. This sequence encodes CASSLADRQPNEQFF.

This chain links TRBV5-1 with TRBJ2-7; 12 bases fit TRBD1. Trimming removed 5 bases from V and 7 bases from J; junction bases left unmatched: 10. CDR1 is SGHRS, CDR2 YFSETQ, per germline. CDR3 length equals 15 residues. Here the CDR3 DNA reads TGCGCCAGCAGTGGACTGGGACAGGGGGCAGGGGAGCAGTACTTC. Translation: CASSGLGQGAGEQYF.

This clone has a single count. The chain employs TRBV5-1 and TRBJ2-7; TRBD1 agrees at 10 bases. The germline V gene has CDR1 SGHRS and CDR2 YFSETQ. Losses at the gene ends were 5 bases for V and 3 bases for J; bases not matched to a gene: 5. CDR3 length: 14 residues. In nucleotides, the CDR3 is TGCGCCAGCAGGGCCGGGACAGGGGACTACGAGCAGTACTTC. Its translation is CASRAGTGDYEQYF.

This clone was counted between two and nine times. The V call is TRBV6-5, the J call TRBJ1-5, with no clear D. Germline V lookup: CDR1 MNHEY, CDR2 SVGAGI. The CDR3 is 11 amino acids. V lost 8 bases, J lost 4 bases, and 6 bases lay in between. CDR3 sequence reads: CASGINQPQHF. The CDR3 bases are TGTGCCAGCGGAATTAATCAGCCCCAGCATTTT.

The chain employs TRBV5-1 and TRBJ1-3; 7 nucleotides align to TRBD1. V lost 3 bases and J lost 0; bases outside the gene matches: 9. The CDR3 consists of 17 residues. Germline loops: CDR1 SGHRS, CDR2 YFSETQ. The CDR3, as DNA: TGCGCCAGCAGCTCAGGAGGGACAGCGACCTCTGGAAACACCATATATTTT. This encodes CASSSGGTATSGNTIYF.

In this sample, this clone turned up once. This chain uses TRBV25-1 with TRBJ2-1; possible D gene TRBD2, 6 bases. V dropped 5 bases and J dropped 3 bases, with 11 bases sitting between them. This CDR3 comprises 14 residues. The germline V gene has CDR1 MGHDK and CDR2 SYGVNS. CDR3 loop: CASSRRANYNEQFF. The CDR3 coding sequence is TGTGCCAGCAGTCGGAGGGCAAACTACAATGAGCAGTTCTTC.

This clone was counted once. The chain recombines TRBV11-2 with TRBJ2-2, with 9 bases aligning to TRBD2. The germline CDR1 and CDR2 sequences are SGHAT and FQNNGV. V lost 4 bases and J lost 4; bases outside the gene matches: 7. This CDR3 is 16 amino acids long. CDR3 region: CASSSRLAGTTGELFF. For the CDR3, the DNA is TGTGCCAGCAGCTCCCGGCTAGCGGGAACCACCGGGGAGCTGTTTTTT.

This clone was seen more than once but under ten times. The genes are TRBV4-2 and TRBJ1-1; the D is unclear. V lost 4 bases and J 1 base, leaving 10 bases between the germline ends. Looked up from germline, CDR1 is LGHNA and CDR2 is YNFKEQ. CDR3 length: 14 amino acids. The CDR3, as DNA: TGTGCCAGCAGCCGCCGACACGGGAACACTGAAGCTTTCTTT. Translation: CASSRRHGNTEAFF.

This chain joins TRBV4-1 and TRBJ2-5, with 15 bases fitting TRBD2. CDR1 and CDR2 from the germline V gene are MGHRA and YSYEKL. V trimming: 3 bases; J trimming: 4 bases; junction bases outside the gene matches: 12. CDR3 length equals 19 residues. The CDR3: CASSHRTSGRANYVETQYF. The CDR3, as DNA: TGCGCCAGCAGCCATCGGACTAGCGGGAGGGCCAATTACGTAGAGACCCAGTACTTC.

This chain uses TRBV30 with TRBJ1-3; D is undetermined. Trimming removed 2 bases at V and 4 bases at J, with 6 bases between. This CDR3 is 12 amino acids long. Germline CDR1 GTSNPN, CDR2 SVGIG (reference sequence). The CDR3 here is CAWSTGGNTIYF. CDR3 nucleotide sequence: TGTGCCTGGAGTACCGGAGGAAACACCATATATTTT.

The chain carries TRBV6-1 and TRBJ1-5, with D possibly matching TRBD1 (5 bases). Germline CDR1 is MNHNS and CDR2 is SASEGT. V shed 3 bases and J shed 4 bases, with 13 bases lying between them. The CDR3 covers 15 residues. CDR3 protein: CASSDALGTNQPQHF. The CDR3 DNA reads as TGTGCCAGCAGTGACGCCTTGGGGACTAATCAGCCCCAGCATTTT.